The following is a T cell receptor (beta chain) sequence with its context. The target antigen is unknown. V shed 5 bases and J shed 8 bases, with 19 bases lying between them. The CDR3 contains 14 residues. The germline CDR1 and CDR2 sequences are SGHRS and YFSETQ. Time point noted: week 35, safety follow-up. Vaccine doses each comprised 300 ug of mutant IDH1 20-mer peptide, with topical imiquimod. This sample was taken from a study of a mutant IDH1 vaccine in newly diagnosed glioma. Clones were sequenced by immunoSEQ multiplex PCR, and TCRdb holds only the in-frame ones, with some missing. The sample lists about 46,000 clones; approximately 92% were seen once.

The V gene is TRBV5-1, the J gene TRBJ1-2; tentative D call: TRBD1 (5 bases). The TCR was taken from a man aged 50 to 60 with glioma. Specimen: PBMCs, collected from a glioma patient whose treatment included an IDH1 peptide vaccine. The DNA of the CDR3 is TGCGCCAGCAGACGAGACAGCTTGATGGTGGGCTACACCTTC. Translating it yields CASRRDSLMVGYTF.